The 22 T cell receptor beta chains below were found in one sample sequenced in a study of blood T cell repertoires in COVID-19. The assay was immunoSEQ multiplex PCR, and TCRdb's table has in-frame clones only and misses some. In the table there are 70,000 or so clones, 60% to 85% of which are singletons. Sequencing was carried out using peripheral blood. The receptors were gathered from a man aged 55-75 years with acute or convalescent COVID-19.

This clone was counted between two and nine times. CDR3 sequence: CASSSPGTGAYGYTF. The CDR3 coding sequence is TGTGCCAGCAGCTCCCCTGGGACAGGGGCTTATGGCTACACCTTC. The chain employs TRBV5-6 and TRBJ1-2; 10 nucleotides match TRBD1. Germline CDR1 and CDR2: SGHDT and YYEEEE. This CDR3 has 15 amino acids. After removal of 3 bases from V and 5 bases from J, the junction contained 7 bases not matched to a gene.

V is TRBV7-2 and J is TRBJ1-1, with D possibly TRBD1 on 6 matching bases. CDR1 is SGHTA and CDR2 is FQGNSA in the germline V gene. CDR3 length: 13 amino acids. V was shortened by 6 bases and J by 1 base, with 9 bases between the two germline ends. CDR3 nucleotide sequence: TGTGCCAGCAGGTCACAGGGGAACACTGAAGCTTTCTTT. This codes for CASRSQGNTEAFF.

The chain employs TRBV12-3 or TRBV12-4 and TRBJ2-2; tentatively, D is TRBD2 (6 bases). The CDR3 runs 11 residues. Trimming cost V 8 bases and J 6 bases, with 7 bases left between them. The CDR3 loop is CASWEAGELFF. The CDR3 DNA reads TGTGCCAGCTGGGAGGCCGGGGAGCTGTTTTTT.

This clone occurred once. V and J are TRBV2 and TRBJ1-2, with 8 bases aligning to TRBD1. V was clipped by 6 bases and J by 3 bases; unmatched bases: 3. The CDR3 is 13 amino acids. Germline loops: CDR1 SNHLY, CDR2 FYNNEI. The CDR3 sequence: CASRTGADYGYTF. The CDR3 DNA is TGTGCCAGCAGGACAGGGGCGGACTATGGCTACACCTTC.

The gene calls are TRBV7-6 and TRBJ2-3; no clear D. CDR1 is SGHVS and CDR2 is FNYEAQ in the germline V gene. This CDR3 is 13 amino acids long. V was trimmed by 3 bases and J by 5 bases, leaving 9 bases between them. The CDR3 DNA follows: TGTGCCAGCAGCTTTCTAGACGGAGATACGCAGTATTTT. This translates into CASSFLDGDTQYF.

The chain has TRBV9 and TRBJ2-7; 7 nucleotides agree with TRBD1. Germline values: CDR1 SGDLS, CDR2 YYNGEE. This CDR3 is built from 14 residues. The ends lost 3 bases at V and 2 bases at J; junction bases unmatched: 5. The chain's CDR3 is CASSARDSTYEQYF. Here the CDR3 DNA reads TGTGCCAGCAGCGCCCGGGACAGTACCTACGAGCAGTACTTC. The full variable domain, with the rest looked up from reference TRBV9 and TRBJ2-7, is DSGVTQTPKHLITATGQRVTLRCSPRSGDLSVYWYQQSLDQGLQFLIQYYNGEERAKGNILERFSAQQFPDLHSELNLSSLELGDSALYFCASSARDSTYEQYFGPGTRLTVT.

This chain joins TRBV30 and TRBJ1-1; 7 bases align to TRBD1. CDR3 length equals 15 residues. V was pared by 1 base and J by 0 bases, with 5 bases of the junction left unmatched. CDR1 and CDR2 (germline): GTSNPN, SVGIG (reference sequence). The CDR3 sequence: CAWSGQGVVNTEAFF. CDR3 DNA sequence: TGTGCCTGGAGTGGACAGGGCGTTGTGAACACTGAAGCTTTCTTT.

V usage is TRBV10-3 and J usage is TRBJ1-2; 9 positions agree with TRBD1. Germline loops: CDR1 ENHRY, CDR2 SYGVKD. V lost 3 bases and J lost 5; bases outside the gene matches: 4. The CDR3 sequence is 14 residues long. The CDR3 loop is CAISDRDRGYGYTF. The CDR3 bases are TGTGCCATCAGTGACCGTGACAGGGGGTATGGCTACACCTTC.

The J gene is TRBJ1-2, the V gene TRBV12-5; TRBD1 is a possible D gene (5 bases). Trimming shortened V by 0 bases and J by 5 bases, and 16 bases separated the two germline ends. CDR3 length equals 16 residues. Germline V gene data show CDR1 as LGHNT and CDR2 as FRNRAP. The CDR3 is CASGLVESGTSYGYTF. DNA for the CDR3: TGTGCTAGTGGTTTGGTAGAATCTGGGACTTCATATGGCTACACCTTC.

V usage is TRBV3-1 (or the pseudogene TRBV3-2) and J usage is TRBJ1-4; no reliable D call. Germline assignment: CDR1 LGHDT and CDR2 YNNKEL (reference sequence). Trimming shortened V by 4 bases and J by 4 bases, and 7 bases separated the two germline ends. The CDR3 sequence is 13 residues long. In DNA form, the CDR3 reads TGTGCCAGCAGCCTGGCTGTTAATGAAAAACTGTTTTTT. It yields the protein CASSLAVNEKLFF.

The chain combines TRBV6-2 or TRBV6-3 with TRBJ1-5, with 8 bases identical to TRBD1. Germline loops: CDR1 MNHEY, CDR2 SVGEGT. The junction had 7 bases not matched to a gene; V was cut back by 6 bases and J by 12 bases. This CDR3 is 12 amino acids long. The CDR3 sequence is CASSLGQGRQHF. The CDR3 DNA sequence: TGTGCCAGCAGCCTCGGACAGGGACGCCAGCATTTT.

The chain recombines TRBV7-9 with TRBJ1-2, with TRBD1 as a possible D gene (5 bases). This CDR3 has 14 amino acids. V was clipped by 3 bases and J by 7 bases, with 15 bases between them. Germline V lookup: CDR1 SEHNR, CDR2 FQNEAQ (reference sequence). This CDR3 reads CASSFPGRVGGYTF. DNA for the CDR3: TGTGCCAGCAGCTTCCCTGGCAGGGTAGGTGGCTACACCTTC.

The chain recombines TRBV5-1 with TRBJ1-1, with a weak D call TRBD1 (5 bases). The V end was cut by 7 bases, the J end by 4 bases, with 20 bases between. CDR1 is SGHRS and CDR2 is YFSETQ in the germline V gene. The length of the CDR3 is 15 residues. As DNA, the CDR3 is TGCGCCAGCTCACAATCCCCGGGGGGGGTCACTGAAGCTTTCTTT. Amino acid sequence: CASSQSPGGVTEAFF.

The V and J genes are TRBV5-6 and TRBJ1-2; 7 bases align to TRBD1. After removal of 2 bases from V and 8 bases from J, the junction contained 3 bases not matched to a gene. Germline CDR1 is SGHDT and CDR2 is YYEEEE. This CDR3 has 12 amino acids. The CDR3 bases are TGTGCCAGCAGCTTCGACAGGGACGGCTACACCTTC. This translates into CASSFDRDGYTF.

The genes are TRBV2 and TRBJ2-1; 7 bases align to TRBD1. The CDR3 has 13 amino acids. Germline trimming cut 4 bases from V and 6 bases from J; bases unmatched to any gene: 3. Per the germline V gene, CDR1 is SNHLY and CDR2 is FYNNEI. DNA for the CDR3: TGTGCCAGCAGTGTACAGGGGCCCAATGAGCAGTTCTTC. It specifies CASSVQGPNEQFF.

This chain connects TRBV9 to TRBJ2-5; perhaps TRBD1 as D (5 bases). The germline V gene has CDR1 SGDLS and CDR2 YYNGEE. V lost 0 bases, J lost 2 bases, and 8 bases lay in between. This CDR3 has 14 residues. The chain's CDR3 is CASSVARTQETQYF. Written as DNA, the CDR3 is TGTGCCAGCAGCGTAGCGCGGACACAAGAGACCCAGTACTTC.

The CDR3 nucleotides read TGTGCCAGCTCACCAGCGGGGGTAGGGGACTATGGCTACACCTTC. The encoded protein is CASSPAGVGDYGYTF. The V call is TRBV18, the J call TRBJ1-2, with a possible D match to TRBD1 (5 bases). Trimming took off 2 bases at V and 3 bases at J, with 13 bases between the two ends. CDR1 and CDR2 (germline): KGHSH, LQKENI. The CDR3 spans 15 residues.

The genes are TRBV9 and TRBJ2-2, with a weak D call TRBD2 (7 bases). This CDR3 spans 15 amino acids. The germline CDR1 and CDR2 sequences are SGDLS and YYNGEE. V lost 5 bases, J lost 4 bases, and 15 bases lay in between. This CDR3 reads CASSTRGGPTGELFF. Here the CDR3 DNA reads TGTGCCAGCAGTACTAGGGGGGGCCCCACCGGGGAGCTGTTTTTT.

J is TRBJ1-6 and V is TRBV4-3; D gene unclear. V dropped 0 bases and J dropped 3 bases, with 6 bases sitting between them. Germline V gene data show CDR1 as LGHNA and CDR2 as YSLEER. The CDR3 loop spans 15 amino acids. The CDR3 DNA sequence: TGCGCCAGCAGCCAAGATCAGAACTATAATTCACCCCTCCACTTT. This codes for CASSQDQNYNSPLHF.

This clone was seen at least ten times. CDR3 amino acids: CASSLGQAFGYTF. The CDR3 DNA is TGTGCCAGCAGCTTGGGACAGGCGTTCGGCTACACCTTC. The gene calls are TRBV5-8 and TRBJ1-2, with a weak D call TRBD1 (6 bases). The CDR3 covers 13 residues. V lost 0 bases, J lost 8 bases, and 11 bases lay in between. Germline V gives CDR1 SGHTS, CDR2 YDEGEE.

The rearrangement links TRBV5-4 to TRBJ1-1; TRBD1 agrees at 10 bases. Trimming removed 5 bases from V and 7 bases from J; junction bases left unmatched: 8. This CDR3 comprises 14 residues. CDR1 is SGHNT and CDR2 is YYREEE in the germline V gene (reference sequence). Here the CDR3 reads CASRTGQGSDEAFF. The CDR3 DNA follows: TGTGCCAGCAGAACGGGACAGGGGAGTGATGAAGCTTTCTTT.

This clone was recorded a few times. Sequence at one end of the junction differs from germline and may be a read error. The CDR3 region is CASSLGQSMNTEAFF. The CDR3 DNA sequence: TGTGCCAGCAGTTTGGGACAGTCCATGAACACTGAAGCTTTCTTT. This chain uses TRBV5-5 with TRBJ1-1; 7 bases line up with TRBD1. Per the germline V gene, CDR1 is SGHKS and CDR2 is YYEKEE (reference sequence). The CDR3 spans 15 residues.